A selection of T cell receptor beta chains follows, all from one sample in a study of blood T cell repertoires in COVID-19. This table comes from immunoSEQ multiplex PCR, and its TCRdb copy is limited to in-frame clones, with some not included. The data hold about 130,000 clones, with 70% to 90% observed a single time. The specimen was peripheral blood. Receptors originate from a man aged 45-60 years with acute or convalescent COVID-19. Both conserved end residues are part of each CDR3. A D gene is named only where the DNA matches it firmly. The size field is filled for only some rows; it gives once, few, many or a size class.

j_call v_call d_call clone_size cdr3_aa cdr3_nt
TRBJ2-7 TRBV30 TRBD1 NA CAWSVWDRGTPYEQYF TGTGCCTGGAGTGTATGGGACAGGGGGACCCCCTACGAGCAGTACTTC
TRBJ1-1 TRBV6-5 NA once CASISPGNTEAFF TGTGCCAGCATTAGCCCGGGGAACACTGAAGCTTTCTTT
TRBJ1-3 TRBV7-8 NA NA CASSLSPSSGNTIYF TGTGCCAGCAGCTTATCACCGAGCTCTGGAAACACCATATATTTT
TRBJ1-3 TRBV5-1 NA NA CASSLIPGSGNTIYF TGCGCCAGCAGCTTGATTCCAGGGTCTGGAAACACCATATATTTT
TRBJ2-5 TRBV2 TRBD2 NA CASWLAGAGETQYF TGTGCCAGCTGGCTAGCGGGAGCCGGAGAGACCCAGTACTTC
TRBJ2-5 TRBV11-2 TRBD2 once CASSLAAGRQETQYF TGTGCCAGCAGCCTGGCAGCGGGGCGACAAGAGACCCAGTACTTC
TRBJ2-7 TRBV28 NA NA CASSLSAYEQYF TGTGCCAGCAGTTTGAGTGCCTACGAGCAGTACTTC
TRBJ1-1 TRBV6-5 NA NA CASKGQLASTEAFF TGTGCCAGCAAGGGTCAACTAGCATCCACTGAAGCTTTCTTT
TRBJ1-6 TRBV5-1 TRBD1 once CASSPGQASSYNSPLHF TGCGCCAGCAGCCCCGGACAGGCTAGCTCCTATAATTCACCCCTCCACTTT
TRBJ1-1 TRBV30 NA NA CAWTRAPQGSNTEAFF TGTGCCTGGACTCGAGCCCCTCAGGGATCGAACACTGAAGCTTTCTTT
TRBJ2-7 TRBV28 TRBD1 NA CASWDRFLPYEQYF TGTGCCAGCTGGGACAGGTTTCTTCCCTACGAGCAGTACTTC
TRBJ2-3 TRBV4-1 TRBD1 NA CASSQVGTGAREDTQYF TGCGCCAGCAGCCAAGTCGGGACAGGGGCGCGGGAAGATACGCAGTATTTT
TRBJ2-2 TRBV4-1 TRBD1 NA CASSQASGQGNTGELFF TGCGCCAGCAGCCAAGCCAGCGGACAGGGAAACACCGGGGAGCTGTTTTTT
TRBJ2-7 TRBV28 TRBD2 NA CASSPRRGRALWGEQYF TGTGCCAGCAGCCCCCGACGAGGGAGGGCCTTGTGGGGCGAGCAGTACTTC
TRBJ1-1 TRBV5-1 TRBD1 NA CASTIGVSGTARNTEAFF TGCGCCAGCACTATTGGGGTCTCCGGGACAGCCAGAAACACTGAAGCTTTCTTT
TRBJ2-2 TRBV6-5 NA NA CASTENTGELFF TGTGCCAGCACAGAAAACACCGGGGAGCTGTTTTTT
TRBJ1-1 TRBV6-5 NA NA CASSPTPGGDTEAFF TGTGCCAGCAGCCCCACCCCAGGAGGCGACACTGAAGCTTTCTTT
TRBJ1-1 TRBV6-5 NA NA CASKQGTANTEAFF TGTGCCAGCAAACAGGGAACGGCGAACACTGAAGCTTTCTTT
TRBJ2-5 TRBV28 TRBD2 NA CASSLAGGSKETQYF TGTGCCAGCAGCCTGGCGGGGGGGTCGAAGGAGACCCAGTACTTC
TRBJ1-1 TRBV5-1 TRBD1 NA CASSLQGAANTEAFF TGCGCCAGCAGCCTGCAGGGGGCGGCGAACACTGAAGCTTTCTTT
TRBJ2-7 TRBV10-1 TRBD1 NA CASSDRDRGSYEQYF TGCGCCAGCAGTGACCGGGACAGGGGCTCCTACGAGCAGTACTTC
TRBJ2-3 TRBV14 NA NA CASSQGSHSSTDTQYF TGTGCCAGCAGCCAAGGGTCCCACTCCAGCACAGATACGCAGTATTTT
TRBJ1-1 TRBV5-1 TRBD1 NA CASSQTGAVMNTEAFF TGCGCCAGCAGCCAGACAGGGGCGGTCATGAACACTGAAGCTTTCTTT
TRBJ2-3 TRBV19 TRBD2 NA CASSRHNIGLAGVNTQYF TGTGCCAGTAGTCGTCACAATATTGGACTAGCGGGGGTAAATACGCAGTATTTT
TRBJ1-2 TRBV6-5 TRBD1 NA CAIQQGAGYGYTF TGTGCCATCCAACAGGGGGCGGGCTATGGCTACACCTTC
TRBJ2-2 TRBV7-2 NA NA CASSLRGSYTGELFF TGTGCCAGCAGCTTGCGGGGAAGCTACACCGGGGAGCTGTTTTTT
TRBJ1-6 TRBV9 NA NA CASSVAPGTNNSPLHF TGTGCCAGCAGCGTAGCTCCCGGGACAAATAATTCACCCCTCCACTTT
TRBJ1-2 TRBV5-6 NA NA CASSPRLALGGGYTF TGTGCCAGCAGCCCCCGTCTCGCCCTCGGAGGGGGCTACACCTTC
TRBJ1-1 TRBV5-1 NA NA CASSLVPGPETEAFF TGCGCCAGCAGCTTGGTTCCAGGGCCGGAAACTGAAGCTTTCTTT
TRBJ1-1 TRBV6-5 TRBD1 NA CASSRTQTGWTEAFF TGTGCCAGCAGTAGGACCCAGACAGGGTGGACTGAAGCTTTCTTT
TRBJ2-7 TRBV28 TRBD2 NA CASSPSGRLSYEQYF TGTGCCAGCAGTCCAAGCGGGAGGCTTTCCTACGAGCAGTACTTC
TRBJ2-7 TRBV9 NA NA CASSPGRQTSTETGQYF TGTGCCAGCAGCCCGGGTCGACAGACCTCCACGGAGACGGGGCAGTACTTC
TRBJ1-6 TRBV2 NA NA CASESSYNSPLHF TGTGCCAGCGAGAGCTCCTATAATTCACCCCTCCACTTT
TRBJ1-5 TRBV19 NA NA CASMLPGGGQPQHF TGTGCCAGTATGCTACCAGGAGGAGGGCAGCCCCAGCATTTT
TRBJ2-1 TRBV7-2 TRBD1 NA CASSPRGSSPLQQFF TGTGCCAGCAGCCCCAGGGGGTCTAGCCCCCTCCAGCAGTTCTTC
TRBJ1-5 TRBV28 NA NA CASSSLGRPQHF TGTGCCAGCAGTTCCCTGGGGCGGCCCCAGCATTTT
TRBJ1-1 TRBV7-9 TRBD1 NA CASSLGWDRETEAFF TGTGCCAGCAGCCTTGGGTGGGACAGGGAAACTGAAGCTTTCTTT
TRBJ2-7 TRBV5-1 TRBD1 NA CASSLGTGGDEQYF TGCGCCAGCAGCTTGGGGACAGGGGGCGACGAGCAGTACTTC
TRBJ1-5 TRBV9 NA NA CASSTGYSNQPQHF TGTGCCAGCAGTACGGGTTATAGCAATCAGCCCCAGCATTTT
TRBJ2-2 TRBV2 NA once CASSEEGSAGGELFF TGTGCCAGCAGTGAGGAGGGGTCAGCCGGCGGGGAGCTGTTTTTT
TRBJ1-2 TRBV11-2 TRBD1 once CASSSDRGGGYTF TGTGCCAGCAGCTCGGACAGGGGGGGAGGCTACACCTTC
TRBJ2-2 TRBV7-9 NA NA CASSLTAENTGELFF TGTGCCAGCAGCTTAACGGCGGAAAACACCGGGGAGCTGTTTTTT
TRBJ2-3 TRBV9 TRBD2 NA CASSPRDYITDTQYF TGTGCCAGCAGCCCCCGGGACTACATCACAGATACGCAGTATTTT
TRBJ1-1 TRBV27 NA NA CASSRGGANTEAFF TGTGCCAGCAGCCGGGGGGGAGCCAACACTGAAGCTTTCTTT
TRBJ2-7 TRBV28 NA few CASSRPGLSYEQYF TGTGCCAGCAGCCGACCGGGACTTTCCTACGAGCAGTACTTC
TRBJ1-1 TRBV29-1 TRBD1 NA CSVEEGAAFF TGCAGCGTTGAGGAGGGGGCGGCTTTCTTT
TRBJ2-3 TRBV5-4 TRBD2 NA CASSRPGLGGDTQYF TGTGCCAGCAGCCGACCGGGACTAGGAGGAGATACGCAGTATTTT
TRBJ2-2 TRBV5-4 TRBD2 NA CASSLAGSNTGELFF TGTGCCAGCAGCCTAGCGGGTTCGAACACCGGGGAGCTGTTTTTT
TRBJ1-2 TRBV19 NA NA CASTPPHWNYGYTF TGTGCCAGTACCCCCCCCCACTGGAACTATGGCTACACCTTC
TRBJ1-1 TRBV2 TRBD1 NA CASRRDRGIWTEAFF TGTGCCAGCAGGAGGGACAGGGGTATTTGGACTGAAGCTTTCTTT